The source of this T cell receptor (beta chain) is a study of T cell responses to AZD1222 COVID-19 vaccine. V dropped 5 bases and J dropped 0; count of bases not matched to a gene: 2. Germline V CDR1 and CDR2: MDHEN, SYDVKM. This CDR3 spans 14 amino acids. Only in-frame clones appear in the TCRdb table, and some are missing; sequencing was by immunoSEQ multiplex PCR. Here the sample spans more than 100,000 clones, 85% to 90% being singletons. The chain carries TRBV28 and TRBJ1-2; 8 bases are a match to TRBD1. This receptor was taken from an adult in good health. The sequences come from peripheral blood, collected on day 0 of AZD1222 vaccination. The CDR3 loop is CASSQGAANYGYTF. The CDR3 region has the DNA TGTGCCAGCAGTCAGGGGGCCGCTAACTATGGCTACACCTTC.